This TCR beta chain was recorded in a study of T-cell reconstitution after alpha-beta-depleted transplantation in children. The CDR3 length is 14 residues. Looked up from germline, CDR1 is SGHRS and CDR2 is YFSETQ. V shed 2 bases and J shed 3 bases, with 10 bases lying between them. Unique molecular identifiers were used in preparing the TCRbeta library. MiXCR was run by TCRdb on the PCR reads, yielding one entry per CDR3 protein. This sample has 360,000 or so distinct CDR3 sequences, with approximately 20% found just once. The chain joins TRBV5-1 to TRBJ2-3; D remains ambiguous. This specimen consisted of PBMCs from the stem cell graft donor, obtained from the stem cell graft. This TCR derives from a human donor who donated a stem cell graft to a child with acute myeloid leukemia. The DNA of the CDR3 is TGCGCCAGCAGCTTAAACGCGGCAACAGATACGCAGTATTTT. It is translated as CASSLNAATDTQYF.